The rows below give T cell receptor beta chains drawn from one sample of a study of CD8 T cell repertoires and HIV-1 epitope variants. Their specific antigens are unknown. Libraries were prepared by immunoSEQ multiplex PCR; TCRdb keeps only in-frame clonotypes and omits some of them. The sample carries roughly 2,700 clones, 67% recorded once. Sequencing input: cultured CD8+ T cells derived from PBMCs. The receptor source for this set is a male donor with HIV. Both conserved end residues are part of each CDR3. A D gene is named only where the DNA matches it firmly. Clone size appears in some rows only: once, few, many, or a class for an expanded clone.

j_gene	v_gene	d_gene	abundance	CDR3aa	CDR3nt
TRBJ1-5	TRBV19	.	.	CASSIGNQPQHF	TGTGCCAGTAGTATCGGAAATCAGCCCCAGCATTTT
TRBJ2-4	TRBV25-1	.	.	CASREAGQGNIQYF	TGTGCCAGCAGGGAGGCCGGGCAGGGAAACATTCAGTACTTC
TRBJ1-5	TRBV4-2	.	.	CASSQEGETNQPQHF	TGTGCCAGCAGCCAAGAAGGGGAAACCAATCAGCCCCAGCATTTT
TRBJ2-3	TRBV19	TRBD2	once	CASSIGGTSTDTQYF	TGTGCCAGTAGTATCGGGGGGACTAGCACAGATACGCAGTATTTT
TRBJ2-7	TRBV5-6	.	.	CASSWSENMVYEQYF	TGTGCCAGCAGCTGGTCCGAAAATATGGTGTACGAGCAGTACTTC
TRBJ2-3	TRBV27	TRBD2	.	CASTPTTTSGRSTDTQYF	TGTGCCAGCACCCCGACCACGACTAGCGGGCGTAGCACAGATACGCAGTATTTT
TRBJ2-1	TRBV7-2	.	.	CASSLANEQFF	TGTGCCAGCAGCTTAGCCAATGAGCAGTTCTTC
TRBJ1-2	TRBV25-1	.	.	CASSGANYNYGYTF	TGTGCCAGCAGTGGGGCCAATTATAACTATGGCTACACCTTC
TRBJ2-2	TRBV19	.	medium-sized	CASSIRGSTGELFF	TGTGCCAGTAGTATTAGAGGATCCACCGGGGAGCTGTTTTTT
TRBJ2-7	TRBV28	TRBD2	.	CASSQPGLAEYEQYF	TGTGCCAGCAGTCAGCCGGGACTAGCGGAGTACGAGCAGTACTTC
TRBJ2-1	TRBV1	.	.	CTSSQGLAGDFNEQFF	TGCACCAGCAGCCAGGGACTAGCGGGAGATTTTAATGAGCAGTTCTTC
TRBJ2-7	TRBV19	.	.	CASKAGPTYEQYF	TGTGCCAGTAAGGCAGGGCCCACCTACGAGCAGTACTTC
TRBJ2-7	TRBV27	TRBD2	.	CASSLSMGTIVHEQYF	TGTGCCAGCAGTTTATCGATGGGGACTATAGTCCACGAGCAGTACTTC
TRBJ1-3	TRBV30	.	.	CAWSPIRTSSGNTIYF	TGTGCCTGGAGCCCGATCCGGACGTCTTCTGGAAACACCATATATTTT
TRBJ2-7	TRBV27	TRBD2	.	CASSLTSDSYEQYF	TGTGCCAGCAGTTTGACTAGCGATAGCTACGAGCAGTACTTC
TRBJ2-7	TRBV4-2	.	few	CASSPTGGRDEQYF	TGTGCCAGCAGCCCTACAGGCGGGCGGGACGAGCAGTACTTC
TRBJ1-2	TRBV15	TRBD1	once	CATSRDPQGARSGGYTF	TGTGCCACCAGCAGAGATCCCCAGGGGGCCCGCTCCGGTGGCTACACCTTC
TRBJ2-6	TRBV9	TRBD2	.	CASSVSGGSGANVLTF	TGTGCCAGCAGCGTATCGGGGGGCTCTGGGGCCAACGTCCTGACTTTC
TRBJ2-7	TRBV7-9	.	large	CASSLRAGEQYF	TGTGCCAGCAGCTTACGAGCGGGCGAGCAGTACTTC
TRBJ2-5	TRBV6-4	.	.	CASSDRGRETQYF	TGTGCCAGCAGTGACAGGGGACGAGAGACCCAGTACTTC
TRBJ1-6	TRBV9	.	.	CASSTQAADSPLHF	TGTGCCAGCAGCACACAGGCGGCGGATTCACCCCTCCACTTT
TRBJ2-7	TRBV5-6	.	.	CASSLMGELLYEQYF	TGTGCCAGCAGCTTGATGGGGGAATTGCTCTACGAGCAGTACTTC
TRBJ2-5	TRBV7-3	TRBD1	.	CASSLGQGQTQYF	TGTGCCAGCAGCTTAGGACAGGGACAGACCCAGTACTTC
TRBJ2-3	TRBV9	.	.	CASSAVGGETQYF	TGTGCCAGCAGCGCGGTAGGCGGGGAAACGCAGTATTTT
TRBJ2-1	TRBV28	TRBD2	.	CASSSVVGGAYNEQFF	TGTGCCAGCAGTTCCGTTGTCGGGGGGGCCTACAATGAGCAGTTCTTC
TRBJ2-1	TRBV2	.	.	CASSEAREGENEQFF	TGTGCCAGCAGTGAAGCGCGAGAGGGGGAAAATGAGCAGTTCTTC
TRBJ1-1	TRBV7-3	.	.	CASSLIGGGKVEAFF	TGTGCCAGCAGCTTAATTGGTGGAGGGAAGGTTGAAGCTTTCTTT
TRBJ1-5	TRBV6-5	.	few	CASGPEATGPQHF	TGTGCCAGCGGGCCAGAGGCTACTGGGCCCCAGCATTTT
TRBJ2-6	TRBV7-9	TRBD1	.	CASSYTGVLLTF	TGTGCCAGCAGCTACACAGGGGTCCTCCTGACTTTC
TRBJ1-5	TRBV19	.	.	CASSPDVQPQHF	TGTGCCAGTAGTCCGGACGTCCAGCCCCAGCATTTT
TRBJ2-2	TRBV19	.	.	CASSNRQNTGELFF	TGTGCCAGTAGTAATAGGCAGAACACCGGGGAGCTGTTTTTT
TRBJ2-3	TRBV7-8	.	.	CASSLASVGDTQYF	TGTGCCAGCAGCTTAGCGAGCGTTGGAGATACGCAGTATTTT
TRBJ1-6	TRBV18	.	.	CASSPPGSSSPLHF	TGTGCCAGCTCACCACCGGGCAGCTCATCACCCCTCCACTTT
TRBJ2-1	TRBV19	.	.	CASREVPSYNEQFF	TGTGCCAGTAGGGAGGTTCCCTCCTACAATGAGCAGTTCTTC
TRBJ1-4	TRBV7-9	TRBD1	.	CASSLIGQGAEKLFF	TGTGCCAGCAGCCTAATTGGACAGGGGGCTGAAAAACTGTTTTTT
TRBJ2-1	TRBV9	TRBD2	.	CASSVEGGRRGEQFF	TGTGCCAGCAGCGTAGAGGGCGGGAGGAGGGGTGAGCAGTTCTTC
TRBJ1-3	TRBV28	.	.	CASSNPSYGNTIYF	TGTGCCAGCAGTAATCCGTCTTATGGAAACACCATATATTTT
TRBJ2-3	TRBV7-2	TRBD1	large	CASSPGQGNTDTQYF	TGTGCCAGCAGCCCAGGACAGGGCAACACAGATACGCAGTATTTT
TRBJ1-4	TRBV28	.	.	CASSLSDAGVGEKLFF	TGTGCCAGCAGTCTTTCCGACGCAGGGGTTGGGGAAAAACTGTTTTTT
TRBJ1-1	TRBV28	.	.	CASSFRGWGTEAFF	TGTGCCAGCAGTTTTCGGGGATGGGGCACTGAAGCTTTCTTT
TRBJ2-7	TRBV7-8	TRBD2	.	CASSLSRSGSYEQYF	TGTGCCAGCAGCTTGTCGAGGAGCGGGAGCTACGAGCAGTACTTC
TRBJ2-7	TRBV4-3	TRBD1	few	CASSPRTGFEQYF	TGCGCCAGCAGCCCGCGGACAGGGTTCGAGCAGTACTTC
TRBJ1-2	TRBV5-8	.	.	CASSLAGLGYGYTF	TGTGCCAGCAGCTTGGCAGGCCTTGGCTATGGCTACACCTTC
TRBJ2-1	TRBV4-1	.	.	CASSQVRNEQFF	TGCGCCAGCAGCCAAGTTAGGAATGAGCAGTTCTTC
TRBJ2-5	TRBV5-1	TRBD1	few	CASSLADPGQGETQYF	TGCGCCAGCAGCTTGGCGGATCCGGGACAGGGAGAGACCCAGTACTTC
TRBJ1-6	TRBV5-6	.	few	CASSLAEMGSPLHF	TGTGCCAGCAGCTTGGCCGAAATGGGTTCACCCCTCCACTTT